A selection of T cell receptor beta chains follows, all from one sample in a study of cytomegalovirus exposure and HLA in healthy donors. The data were produced by immunoSEQ multiplex PCR, yet TCRdb's version contains in-frame clones alone and is incomplete. The table lists about 190,000 clones, about 84% of them singletons. Sequencing was carried out using PBMCs. These receptors came from a woman aged 25 to 39 in good health and CMV-seropositive. CDR3s include the opening cysteine and the closing phenylalanine or tryptophan. The order of the fields is CDR3 DNA, CDR3 protein, V gene, D gene, clone size, J gene. A D gene is named only where the DNA matches it firmly. A clone size is listed for some rows: how often the clone was seen (once, few, many), or a class if it is expanded.

TGTGCCAGCTCACCAGAGGTAGGTGACCAGCCCCAGCATTTT	CASSPEVGDQPQHF	TRBV18	-	-	TRBJ1-5
TGTGCCAGCAGCCAGGACAGAGGTTCCACCTACGAGCAGTACTTC	CASSQDRGSTYEQYF	TRBV6-5	-	-	TRBJ2-7
TGTGCCAGTCAAGCGGGAGGAGGGACCCAGTACTTC	CASQAGGGTQYF	TRBV19	TRBD2	-	TRBJ2-5
TGTGCCAGCAGCGTCGGGGGACAGGGAGGTCTTGGCTACACCTTC	CASSVGGQGGLGYTF	TRBV9	TRBD1	-	TRBJ1-2
TGTGCCACGCGGGGGTATGGTTCACCCCTCCACTTT	CATRGYGSPLHF	TRBV28	-	-	TRBJ1-6
TGTGCCAGCAGCGTTGCGTTGGGAAGCGGGGGGCGCCACAATGAGCAGTTCTTC	CASSVALGSGGRHNEQFF	TRBV9	TRBD2	few	TRBJ2-1
TGTGCCAGCAGCTTTGACAGGGGCCGGGGGGAGCTGTTTTTT	CASSFDRGRGELFF	TRBV11-3	TRBD1	-	TRBJ2-2
TGTGCCAGCAGCTCAGGGGACCATTATAACTCACCCCTCCACTTT	CASSSGDHYNSPLHF	TRBV9	-	-	TRBJ1-6
TGTGCCAGCAGTTTATCCAAAGGGGGCGTCTTGGGCTACACCTTC	CASSLSKGGVLGYTF	TRBV27	TRBD1	once	TRBJ1-2
TGTGCCAGCAGCTTAACCCTACAAGAGACCCAGTACTTC	CASSLTLQETQYF	TRBV7-3	-	-	TRBJ2-5
TGTGCCAGCAGCGAGGGCAGCCTGAGGGGAAACACCATATATTTT	CASSEGSLRGNTIYF	TRBV6-1	-	-	TRBJ1-3
TGTGCCAGCAGCTTAACTCGCGTCTCCTACGAGCAGTACTTC	CASSLTRVSYEQYF	TRBV7-2	-	-	TRBJ2-7
TGCAGCGCGCGATCAAACTATGGCTACACCTTC	CSARSNYGYTF	TRBV29-1	-	-	TRBJ1-2
TGTGCCAGCCGGACAGGGAGGTCCACAGATACGCAGTATTTT	CASRTGRSTDTQYF	TRBV6-1	TRBD1	-	TRBJ2-3
TGTGCCAGTAGTAGTGGATTGCAGGGGATCAATGAGCAGTTCTTC	CASSSGLQGINEQFF	TRBV19	-	few	TRBJ2-1
TGTGCCAGCAGTGAGGGGCCCTTAGGGGAAAAACTGTTTTTT	CASSEGPLGEKLFF	TRBV2	-	-	TRBJ1-4
TGTGCCAGCAGTGCCCCTGTGGCGGGAGAACCCACAGATACGCAGTATTTT	CASSAPVAGEPTDTQYF	TRBV9	TRBD2	-	TRBJ2-3
TGTGCCAGCAGCCAAGCGGGAGGGGGCACAGATACGCAGTATTTT	CASSQAGGGTDTQYF	TRBV4-2	TRBD2	-	TRBJ2-3
TGTGCCAGCACCGACAGGTCACACTCCTACGAGCAGTACTTC	CASTDRSHSYEQYF	TRBV2	-	-	TRBJ2-7
TGTGCCAGCAGTTTATACCCGGGTCCCTTGGTAAATGAGCAGTTCTTC	CASSLYPGPLVNEQFF	TRBV27	-	-	TRBJ2-1
TGTGCCACCAGCAGCTCCCGGGTAACCGGGGCCAACGTCCTGACTTTC	CATSSSRVTGANVLTF	TRBV15	-	-	TRBJ2-6
TGTGCCAGCAGTTCGACAGGGGGGGAACAAGAGACCCAGTACTTC	CASSSTGGEQETQYF	TRBV2	TRBD1	once	TRBJ2-5
TGTGCCAGCAGCGCAAAGTCGGGTTCACCCCTCCACTTT	CASSAKSGSPLHF	TRBV9	-	once	TRBJ1-6
TGTGCCAGCAGTACAGGGAGTCAGCCCCAGCATTTT	CASSTGSQPQHF	TRBV28	-	-	TRBJ1-5
TGTGCCAGCAGTCGGACTAGCGGGAGTCACGAGCAGTACTTC	CASSRTSGSHEQYF	TRBV27	TRBD2	-	TRBJ2-7
TGTGCCAGCAGCTTTGGGGGGACCGAAGCTTTCTTT	CASSFGGTEAFF	TRBV13	-	once	TRBJ1-1
TGTGCCAGTAGCCGGACAGAGACCTACGAGCAGTACTTC	CASSRTETYEQYF	TRBV19	-	-	TRBJ2-7
TGTGCCAGTAATAAAGCGGGAGGGAACCATGAGCAGTTCTTC	CASNKAGGNHEQFF	TRBV19	TRBD2	-	TRBJ2-1
TGTGCCATCAGTGAAGCTCTTGACAGGGCCGAGCAGTACTTC	CAISEALDRAEQYF	TRBV10-3	TRBD1	few	TRBJ2-7
TGCGCCAGCAGCCAAGTTCAGGAGGAGTCGGCCCAGCATTTT	CASSQVQEESAQHF	TRBV4-1	-	few	TRBJ1-5
TGTGCCAGCAACAACAGGGTAAGGTCGAACACTGAAGCTTTCTTT	CASNNRVRSNTEAFF	TRBV6-1	-	once	TRBJ1-1
TGTGCCAGCAGCTGGGGCGGTATGCGAGATACGCAGTATTTT	CASSWGGMRDTQYF	TRBV11-2	-	once	TRBJ2-3
TGCGCCAGCAGCTTGGCCGACTCCGGGAGGAACACTGAAGCTTTCTTT	CASSLADSGRNTEAFF	TRBV5-1	-	-	TRBJ1-1
TGTGCCAGCAGCTTAAGCGGGGGGGGGATTCAAGAGACCCAGTACTTC	CASSLSGGGIQETQYF	TRBV13	TRBD2	-	TRBJ2-5
TGTGCCAGCAGCCATGAGGACTATGGCTACACCTTC	CASSHEDYGYTF	TRBV5-5	-	-	TRBJ1-2
TGTGCCAGCAGCTTAGTGGAAGGGGGATCCAATCAGCCCCAGCATTTT	CASSLVEGGSNQPQHF	TRBV7-8	-	-	TRBJ1-5
TGCGCCAGCAGCCTCCTCCGGGACAGGATGACAGATACGCAGTATTTT	CASSLLRDRMTDTQYF	TRBV4-1	TRBD1	-	TRBJ2-3